The entry below gives a single T cell receptor beta chain sequence along with its context. Constant-segment primers were used for 5'RACE, and the resulting TCR alpha and TCR beta cDNA libraries carried sample barcodes and UMIs. In TCRdb, the 5' RACE reads were re-called with MiXCR into one record per CDR3 protein. Here the sample spans some 320,000 distinct CDR3 sequences, more than 15% being singletons. This CDR3 is 12 amino acids long. The V gene's germline CDR1 is SEHNR and CDR2 FQNEAQ (reference sequence). With 6 bases removed from V and 8 bases from J, the gap between germline ends came to 11 bases. These data originate in a study of T-cell memory formation after mild COVID-19.

V usage is TRBV7-9 and J usage is TRBJ2-4; no clear D gene. This receptor was obtained from a man in his late teens or twenties who had mild COVID-19 (a few samples of this study predate the infection). Cell type and time point are not known. Material: PBMCs or a T cell subset sorted from them (not recorded which). CDR3 sequence: CASSLGSDIQYF. The DNA for the CDR3 is TGTGCCAGCAGTCTCGGATCAGACATTCAGTACTTC.